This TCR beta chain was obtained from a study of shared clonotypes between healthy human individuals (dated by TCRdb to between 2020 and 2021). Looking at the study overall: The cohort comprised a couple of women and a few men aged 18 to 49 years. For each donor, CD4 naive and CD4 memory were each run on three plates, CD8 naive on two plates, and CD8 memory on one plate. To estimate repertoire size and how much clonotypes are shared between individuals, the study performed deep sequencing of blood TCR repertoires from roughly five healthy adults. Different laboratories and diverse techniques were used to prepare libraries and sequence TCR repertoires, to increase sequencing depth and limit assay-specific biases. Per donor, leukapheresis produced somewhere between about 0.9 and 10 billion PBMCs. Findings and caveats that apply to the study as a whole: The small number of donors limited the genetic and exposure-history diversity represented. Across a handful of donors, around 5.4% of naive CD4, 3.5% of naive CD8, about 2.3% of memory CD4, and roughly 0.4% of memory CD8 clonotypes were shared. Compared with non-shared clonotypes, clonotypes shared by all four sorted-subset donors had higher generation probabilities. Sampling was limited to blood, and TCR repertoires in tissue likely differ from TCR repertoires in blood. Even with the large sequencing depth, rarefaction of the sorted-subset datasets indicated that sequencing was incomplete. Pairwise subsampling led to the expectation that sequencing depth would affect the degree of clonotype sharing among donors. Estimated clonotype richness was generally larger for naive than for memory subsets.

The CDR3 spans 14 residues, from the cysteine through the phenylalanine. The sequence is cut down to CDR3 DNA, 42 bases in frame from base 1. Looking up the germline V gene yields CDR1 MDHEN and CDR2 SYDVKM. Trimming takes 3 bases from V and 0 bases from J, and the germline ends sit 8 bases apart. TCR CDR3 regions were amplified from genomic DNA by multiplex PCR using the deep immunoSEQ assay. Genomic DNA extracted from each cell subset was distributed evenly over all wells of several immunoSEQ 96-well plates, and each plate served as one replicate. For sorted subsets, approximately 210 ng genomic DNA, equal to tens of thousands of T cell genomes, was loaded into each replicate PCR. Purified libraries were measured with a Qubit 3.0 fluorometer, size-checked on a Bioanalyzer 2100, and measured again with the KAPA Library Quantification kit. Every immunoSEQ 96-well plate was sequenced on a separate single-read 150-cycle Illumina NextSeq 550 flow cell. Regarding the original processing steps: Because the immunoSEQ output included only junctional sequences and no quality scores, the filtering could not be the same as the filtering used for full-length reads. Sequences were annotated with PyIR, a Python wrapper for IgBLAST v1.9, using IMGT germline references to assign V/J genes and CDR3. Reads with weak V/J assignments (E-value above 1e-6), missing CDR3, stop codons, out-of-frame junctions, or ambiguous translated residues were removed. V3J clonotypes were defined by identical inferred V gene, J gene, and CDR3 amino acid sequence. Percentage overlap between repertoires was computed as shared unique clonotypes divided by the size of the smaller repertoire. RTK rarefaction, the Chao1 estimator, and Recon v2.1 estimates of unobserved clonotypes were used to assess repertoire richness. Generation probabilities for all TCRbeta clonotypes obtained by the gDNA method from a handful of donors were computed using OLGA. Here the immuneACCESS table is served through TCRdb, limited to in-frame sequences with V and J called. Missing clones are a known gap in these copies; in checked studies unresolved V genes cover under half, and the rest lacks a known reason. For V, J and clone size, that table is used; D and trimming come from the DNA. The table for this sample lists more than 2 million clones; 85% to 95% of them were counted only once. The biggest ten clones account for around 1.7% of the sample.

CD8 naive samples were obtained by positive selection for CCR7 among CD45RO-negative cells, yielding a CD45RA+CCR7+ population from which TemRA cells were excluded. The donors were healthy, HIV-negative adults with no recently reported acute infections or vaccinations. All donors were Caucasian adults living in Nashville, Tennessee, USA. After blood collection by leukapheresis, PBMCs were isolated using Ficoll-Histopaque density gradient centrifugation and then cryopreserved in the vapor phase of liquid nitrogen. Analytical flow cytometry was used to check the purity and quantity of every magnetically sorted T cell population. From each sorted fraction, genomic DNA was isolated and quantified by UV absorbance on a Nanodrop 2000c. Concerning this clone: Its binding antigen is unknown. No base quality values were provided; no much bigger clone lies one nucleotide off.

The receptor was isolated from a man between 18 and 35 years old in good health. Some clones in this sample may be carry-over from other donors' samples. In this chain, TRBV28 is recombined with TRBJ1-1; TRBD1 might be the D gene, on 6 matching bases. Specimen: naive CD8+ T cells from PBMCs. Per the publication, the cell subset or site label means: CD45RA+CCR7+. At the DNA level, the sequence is TGTGCCAGCAGTTTGGGGACATTGAACACTGAAGCTTTCTTT. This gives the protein CASSLGTLNTEAFF.